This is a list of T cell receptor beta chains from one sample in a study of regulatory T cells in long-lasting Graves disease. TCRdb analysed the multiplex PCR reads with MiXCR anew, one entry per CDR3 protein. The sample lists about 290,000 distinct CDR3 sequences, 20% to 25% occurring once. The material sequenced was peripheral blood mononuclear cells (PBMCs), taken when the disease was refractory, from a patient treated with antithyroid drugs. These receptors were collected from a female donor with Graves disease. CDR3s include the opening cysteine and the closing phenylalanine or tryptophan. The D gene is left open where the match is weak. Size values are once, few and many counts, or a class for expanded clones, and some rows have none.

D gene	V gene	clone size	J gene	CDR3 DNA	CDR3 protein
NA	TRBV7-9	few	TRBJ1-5	TGTGCCAGCAGCTCCTCCGGAGGACCTAGCAATCAGCCCCAGCATTTT	CASSSSGGPSNQPQHF
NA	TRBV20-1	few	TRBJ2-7	TGCAGTGCTAGAGAATTCCAATACGAGCAGTACTTC	CSAREFQYEQYF
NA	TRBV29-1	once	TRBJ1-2	TGCAGCGTCCGTATGGGGGGGGCTAACTATGGCTACACCTTC	CSVRMGGANYGYTF
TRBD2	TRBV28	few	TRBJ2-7	TGTGCCAGCAGTTCCTCCTACTCCGGGACTAGTATGGTCCACGAGCAGTACTTC	CASSSSYSGTSMVHEQYF
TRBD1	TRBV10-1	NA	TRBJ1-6	TGCGCCAGCGGGAAGACGGGACAGATAGATTCACCCCTCCACTTT	CASGKTGQIDSPLHF
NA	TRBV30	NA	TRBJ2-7	TGTGCCTGGAGTAACTCCCTATGGGGCACGAATCCCTACGAGCAGTACTTC	CAWSNSLWGTNPYEQYF
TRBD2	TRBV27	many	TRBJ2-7	TGTGCCAGCAGGCCACTAGCGGGAGGACCCTCCGAGCAGTACTTC	CASRPLAGGPSEQYF
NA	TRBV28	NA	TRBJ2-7	TGTGCCAGCCGAGGTATCCACGAGCAGTACTTC	CASRGIHEQYF
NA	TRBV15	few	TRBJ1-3	TGTGCCACCAGCAGCGGGGATACCCTTAGAAACACCATATATTTT	CATSSGDTLRNTIYF
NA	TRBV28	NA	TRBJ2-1	TGTGCCAGCAGTTTATCTGGCAGGGTCAATGAGCAGTTCTTC	CASSLSGRVNEQFF
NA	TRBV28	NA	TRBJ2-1	TGTGCCAGCAGTTGGAGGGAGGGGGGGATTTTCAATGAGCAGTTCTTC	CASSWREGGIFNEQFF
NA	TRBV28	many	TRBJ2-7	TGTGCCAGCAGTTCGACTATTCGGAACGAGCAGTACTTC	CASSSTIRNEQYF
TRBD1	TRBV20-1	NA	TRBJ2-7	TGCAGTGCTGGGGGGACAGGGGTGGGCGAGCAGTACTTC	CSAGGTGVGEQYF
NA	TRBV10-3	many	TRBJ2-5	TGTGCCATCAGTGAGCCCCCCCAAGAGACCCAGTACTTC	CAISEPPQETQYF
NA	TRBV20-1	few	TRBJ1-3	TGCAGTGCTAGAGATTTGGTAACCTCTGGAAACACCATATATTTT	CSARDLVTSGNTIYF
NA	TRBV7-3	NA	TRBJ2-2	TGTGCCAGCAGCTTAAGATCGGACACCGGGGAGCTGTTTTTT	CASSLRSDTGELFF
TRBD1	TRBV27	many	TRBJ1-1	TGTGCCAGCAGTTCCCCCACGGACAGGAGACAAGCTTTCTTT	CASSSPTDRRQAFF
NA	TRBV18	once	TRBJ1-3	TGTGCCAGCTCACCACAGGGTCTCGGAAACACCATATATTTT	CASSPQGLGNTIYF
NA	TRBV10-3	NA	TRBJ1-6	TGTGCCATCAGTGTGGCGGAGGGGAGTTCACCCCTCCACTTT	CAISVAEGSSPLHF
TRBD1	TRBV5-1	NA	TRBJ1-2	TGCGCCAGCAGGGATGGGACAGCTGCTAACTATGGCTACACCTTC	CASRDGTAANYGYTF
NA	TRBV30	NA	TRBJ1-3	TGTGCCTGGAGTGTTGGTGACTCTGGAAACACCATATATTTT	CAWSVGDSGNTIYF
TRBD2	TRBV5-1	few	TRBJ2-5	TGCGCCAGCACCCGCCGAGGCGGGGGAGAGACCCAGTACTTC	CASTRRGGGETQYF
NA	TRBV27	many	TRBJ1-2	TGTGCCAGCAGCTTCTCGGGGCTAGGAGGCTACACCTTC	CASSFSGLGGYTF
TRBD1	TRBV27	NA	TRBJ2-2	TGTGCCAGCAGTCTCAACAGGGGGTGGATCACCGGGGAGCTGTTTTTT	CASSLNRGWITGELFF
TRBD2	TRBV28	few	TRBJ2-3	TGTGCCAGCAGTTTGCCAGCGGGAGGGCGAGATACGCAGTATTTT	CASSLPAGGRDTQYF
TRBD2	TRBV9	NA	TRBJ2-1	TGTGCCAGCAGCGTAGGGGGGGGGTCCTACAATGAGCAGTTCTTC	CASSVGGGSYNEQFF
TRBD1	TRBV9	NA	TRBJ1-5	TGTGCCAGCAGCCCTAAACCCCCGGACAGGGGGGTCTTAGGTCAGCCCCAGCATTTT	CASSPKPPDRGVLGQPQHF
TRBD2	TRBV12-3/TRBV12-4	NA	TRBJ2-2	TGTGCCAGCAGTTTAACCAAGGCTAGCGGCACCGGGGAGCTGTTTTTT	CASSLTKASGTGELFF
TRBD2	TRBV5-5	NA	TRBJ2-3	TGTGCCAGCAGCTTGCTAGCGGCTAGCACAGATACGCAGTATTTT	CASSLLAASTDTQYF
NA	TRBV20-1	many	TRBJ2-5	TGCAGTGCCATGCATCGTACAGGGTCGGCGACCCAGTACTTC	CSAMHRTGSATQYF
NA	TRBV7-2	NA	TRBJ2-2	TGTGCCAGCAGCTTAGCGAGCAGGGCGGGCGGGGAGCTGTTTTTT	CASSLASRAGGELFF
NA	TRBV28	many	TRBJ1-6	TGTGCCAGCAGTCCAAGCGGTAGCGCCTATAATTCACCCCTCCACTTT	CASSPSGSAYNSPLHF
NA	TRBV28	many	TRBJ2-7	TGTGCCAGCAGTTTGGGTAGCGCTGGACTCCCCTACGAGCAGTACTTC	CASSLGSAGLPYEQYF
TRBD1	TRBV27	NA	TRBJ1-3	TGTGCCAGCAGTCTCCATGCTACAGGGGTCCCTGGAAACACCATATATTTT	CASSLHATGVPGNTIYF
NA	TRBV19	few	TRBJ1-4	TGTGCCAGTAGTTCCACCAGAGACAGCCCGATGTTTTTT	CASSSTRDSPMFF
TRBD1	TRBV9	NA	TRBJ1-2	TGTGCCAGCCAGGGGGTTTCCTATGGCTACACCTTC	CASQGVSYGYTF
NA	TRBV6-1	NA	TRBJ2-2	TGTGCCAGCAGCAACATCGCCCCTCTGAACACCGGGGAGCTGTTTTTT	CASSNIAPLNTGELFF
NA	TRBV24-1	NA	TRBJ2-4	TGTGCCACCAGTGATTTGGGGGCCGTCAACAGGGTTTTAGCCAAAAACATTCAGTACTTC	CATSDLGAVNRVLAKNIQYF
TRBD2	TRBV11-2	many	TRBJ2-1	TGTGCCAGCAGCTTAGAAGCTCCAGCTAGCGGGAGACGGAATGAGCAGTTCTTC	CASSLEAPASGRRNEQFF
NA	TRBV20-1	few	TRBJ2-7	TGCAGTGCTAGCCATGGAGGAAGGGATGGCGAGCAGTACTTC	CSASHGGRDGEQYF
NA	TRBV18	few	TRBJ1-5	TGTGCCAGCTCACCTCAGAACGGGGGGGGTCAGCCCCAGCATTTT	CASSPQNGGGQPQHF
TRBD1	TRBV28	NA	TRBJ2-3	TGTGCCAGCAGTTTATTATTGGGACAGGGTGTAGGTACGCAGTATTTT	CASSLLLGQGVGTQYF
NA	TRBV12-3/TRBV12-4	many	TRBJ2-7	TGTGCCAGCAGTTTACCCGGGCAGACCGACGAGCAGTACTTC	CASSLPGQTDEQYF
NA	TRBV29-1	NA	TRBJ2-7	TGCAGCGTTGTCCTCCCGGGGGAGGAGGCCTACGAGCAGTACTTC	CSVVLPGEEAYEQYF
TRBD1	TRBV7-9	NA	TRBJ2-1	TGTGCCAGCAGCCGTGGACAGGGGGCCTACAATGAGCAGTTCTTC	CASSRGQGAYNEQFF
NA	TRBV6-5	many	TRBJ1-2	TGTGCCAGCAGTTACTCTGGAGACGGCTATGGCTACACCTTC	CASSYSGDGYGYTF
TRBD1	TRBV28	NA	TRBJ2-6	TGTGCCAGCAGTTTTTTGGGACAGGGGGCCCGCGGGGCCAACGTCCTGACTTTC	CASSFLGQGARGANVLTF
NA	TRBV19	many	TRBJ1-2	TGTGCCAGTAGCCCGGGGATGGAGGGTGGCTATGGCTACACCTTC	CASSPGMEGGYGYTF
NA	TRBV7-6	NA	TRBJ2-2	TGTGCCAGCCGCGGAGCGAACACCGGGGAGCTGTTTTTT	CASRGANTGELFF
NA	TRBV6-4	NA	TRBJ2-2	TGTGCCAGCAGTACGGGGCCGGAGAACACCGGGGAGCTGTTTTTT	CASSTGPENTGELFF
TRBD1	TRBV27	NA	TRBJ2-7	TGTGCCAGCAGTTTATCGAGGACAGGAATCGACGAGCAGTACTTC	CASSLSRTGIDEQYF
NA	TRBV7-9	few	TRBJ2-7	TGTGCCAGCAGCTTAGTCTTCCAACCCTACGAGCAGTACTTC	CASSLVFQPYEQYF